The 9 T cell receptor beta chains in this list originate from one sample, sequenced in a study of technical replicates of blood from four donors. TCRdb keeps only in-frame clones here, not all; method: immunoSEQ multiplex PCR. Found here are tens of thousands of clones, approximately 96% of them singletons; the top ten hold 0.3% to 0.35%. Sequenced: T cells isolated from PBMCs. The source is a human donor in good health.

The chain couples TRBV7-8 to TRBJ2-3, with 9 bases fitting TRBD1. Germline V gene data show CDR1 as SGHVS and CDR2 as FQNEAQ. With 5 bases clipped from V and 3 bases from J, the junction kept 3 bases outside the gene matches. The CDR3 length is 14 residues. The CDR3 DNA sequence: TGTGCCAGCAGCACAGGGGGCTCGACAGATACGCAGTATTTT. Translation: CASSTGGSTDTQYF.

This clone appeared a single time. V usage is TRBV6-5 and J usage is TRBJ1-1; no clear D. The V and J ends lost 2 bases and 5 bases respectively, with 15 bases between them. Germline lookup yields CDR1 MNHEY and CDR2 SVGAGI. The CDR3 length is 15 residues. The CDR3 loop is CASSYELGPKTEAFF. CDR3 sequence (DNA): TGTGCCAGCAGTTACGAGCTGGGCCCCAAGACTGAAGCTTTCTTT.

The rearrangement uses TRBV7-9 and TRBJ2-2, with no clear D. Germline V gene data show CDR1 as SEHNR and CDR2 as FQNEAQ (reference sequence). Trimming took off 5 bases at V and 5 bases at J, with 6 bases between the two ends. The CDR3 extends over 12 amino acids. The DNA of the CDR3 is TGTGCCAGCAGCCACACAACCGGGGAGCTGTTTTTT. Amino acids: CASSHTTGELFF.

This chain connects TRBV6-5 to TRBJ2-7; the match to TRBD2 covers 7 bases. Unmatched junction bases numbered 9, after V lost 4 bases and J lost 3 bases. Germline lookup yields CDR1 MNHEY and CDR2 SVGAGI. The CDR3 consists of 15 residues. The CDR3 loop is CASSSRTRSSYEQYF. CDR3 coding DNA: TGTGCCAGCAGTTCCAGGACTAGAAGTAGCTACGAGCAGTACTTC.

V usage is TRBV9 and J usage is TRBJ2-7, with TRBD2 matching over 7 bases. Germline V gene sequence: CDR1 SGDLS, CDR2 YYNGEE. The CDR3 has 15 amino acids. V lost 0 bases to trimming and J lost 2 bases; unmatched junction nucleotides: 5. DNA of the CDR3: TGTGCCAGCAGCGTAGGCGGGGGTCGCACCTACGAGCAGTACTTC. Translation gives CASSVGGGRTYEQYF.

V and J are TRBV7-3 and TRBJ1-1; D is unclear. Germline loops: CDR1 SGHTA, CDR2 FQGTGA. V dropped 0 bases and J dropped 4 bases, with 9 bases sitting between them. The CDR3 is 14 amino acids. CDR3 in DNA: TGTGCCAGCAGCTTAACTCCGTCGGGCACTGAAGCTTTCTTT. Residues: CASSLTPSGTEAFF.

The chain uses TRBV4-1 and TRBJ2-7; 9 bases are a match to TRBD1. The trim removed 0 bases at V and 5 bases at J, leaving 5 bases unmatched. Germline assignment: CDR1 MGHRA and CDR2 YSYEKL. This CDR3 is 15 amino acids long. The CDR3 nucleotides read TGCGCCAGCAGCCAAGATTGGACAGGGGTCGACGAGCAGTACTTC. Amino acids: CASSQDWTGVDEQYF.

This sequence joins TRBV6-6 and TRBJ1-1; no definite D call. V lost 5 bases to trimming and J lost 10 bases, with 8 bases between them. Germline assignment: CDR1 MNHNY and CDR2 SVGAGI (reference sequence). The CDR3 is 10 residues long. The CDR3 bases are TGTGCCAGCAGTGACCCAGGAGCTTTCTTT. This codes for CASSDPGAFF.

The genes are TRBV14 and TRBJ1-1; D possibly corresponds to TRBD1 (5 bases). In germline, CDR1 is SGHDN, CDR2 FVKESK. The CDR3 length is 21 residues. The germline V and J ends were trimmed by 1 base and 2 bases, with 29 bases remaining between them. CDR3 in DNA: TGTGCCAGCAGCCAAGTACCTATATTCGGGTTGGCGGGGGGGATAAACACTGAAGCTTTCTTT. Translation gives CASSQVPIFGLAGGINTEAFF.